This T cell receptor (beta chain) appears in the sequencing data of a study of immune evolution from preneoplasia to lung adenocarcinoma. The assay was immunoSEQ multiplex PCR, and TCRdb's table has in-frame clones only and misses some. The top ten clones hold 2.6% of a sample with 15,000 to 20,000 clones, 75% to 90% of them seen once. Study results and caveats: From normal lung to invasive adenocarcinoma, top clone frequencies appeared to decrease. Compared with EGFR-mutant or double wild-type lesions, KRAS-mutant nodules were more clonal.

Regarding this clone: Its antigen is undetermined. An end of the junction differs from the germline gene, which may be a read error.

The receptor comes from a person between 70 and 80 years old with invasive lung adenocarcinoma. Sample: FFPE invasive lung adenocarcinoma tissue.

The CDR3 DNA sequence: TGTGCTAGCAGCTTAGCCATAGGAGGGGAGCTGTTTTTT. The encoded protein is CASSLAIGGELFF. The chain combines TRBV7-7 with TRBJ2-2, with D uncertain. Germline loops: CDR1 SSHAT, CDR2 FNYEAQ (reference sequence). This CDR3 spans 13 amino acids.